This T cell receptor (beta chain) originates from a study of control samples from healthy donors and cancer patients. The V end was cut by 3 bases, the J end by 6 bases, with 12 bases between. The CDR3 runs to 13 residues. Germline-derived CDR1 and CDR2 are SQVTM and ANQGSEA. TCRdb's table, derived via immunoSEQ multiplex PCR, lists solely in-frame clones and lacks some. The sample gives more than 85,000 clones, about nine tenths of which show up once; roughly 4.4% is in the top ten. Sample: blood. V and J are TRBV29-1 and TRBJ2-1; D is perhaps TRBD2 (5 bases). The TCR was taken from a human donor in good health. The donor label of this sample is uncertain. CDR3: CSVDGEPANEQFF. CDR3 nucleotides: TGCAGCGTTGACGGGGAACCCGCCAATGAGCAGTTCTTC.